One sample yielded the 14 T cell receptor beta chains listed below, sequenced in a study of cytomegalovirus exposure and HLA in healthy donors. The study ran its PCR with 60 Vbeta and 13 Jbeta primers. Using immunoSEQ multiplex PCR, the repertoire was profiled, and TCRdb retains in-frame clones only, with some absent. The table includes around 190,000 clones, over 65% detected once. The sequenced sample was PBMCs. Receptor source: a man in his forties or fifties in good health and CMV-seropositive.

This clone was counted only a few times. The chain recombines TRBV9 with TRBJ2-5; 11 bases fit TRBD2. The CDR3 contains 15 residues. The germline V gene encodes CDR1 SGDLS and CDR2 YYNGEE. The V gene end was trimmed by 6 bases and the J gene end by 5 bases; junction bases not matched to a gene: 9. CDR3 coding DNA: TGTGCCAGCACCGCGACTAGCGGGGCCAGGGAGACCCAGTACTTC. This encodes CASTATSGARETQYF.

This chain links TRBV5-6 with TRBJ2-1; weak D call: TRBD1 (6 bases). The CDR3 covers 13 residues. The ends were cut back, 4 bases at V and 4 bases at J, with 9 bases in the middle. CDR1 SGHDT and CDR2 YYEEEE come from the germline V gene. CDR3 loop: CASSPTGYNEQFF. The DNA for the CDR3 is TGTGCCAGCAGCCCCACAGGGTACAATGAGCAGTTCTTC. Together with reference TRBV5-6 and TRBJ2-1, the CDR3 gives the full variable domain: DAGVTQSPTHLIKTRGQQVTLRCSPKSGHDTVSWYQQALGQGPQFIFQYYEEEERQRGNFPDRFSGHQFPNYSSELNVNALLLGDSALYLCASSPTGYNEQFFGPGTRLTVL.

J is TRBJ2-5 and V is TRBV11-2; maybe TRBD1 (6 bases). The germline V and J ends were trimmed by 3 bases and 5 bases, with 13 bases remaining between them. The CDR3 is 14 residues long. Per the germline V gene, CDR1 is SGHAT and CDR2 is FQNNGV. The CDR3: CASSFWAQGETQYF. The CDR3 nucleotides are TGTGCCAGCAGCTTTTGGGCCCAGGGGGAGACCCAGTACTTC.

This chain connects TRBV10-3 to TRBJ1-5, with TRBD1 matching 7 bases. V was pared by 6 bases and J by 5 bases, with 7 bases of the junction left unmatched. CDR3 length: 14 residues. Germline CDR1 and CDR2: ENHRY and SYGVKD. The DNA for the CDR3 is TGTGCCATCAGCCTGTACAGGGGCGATCAGCCCCAGCATTTT. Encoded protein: CAISLYRGDQPQHF.

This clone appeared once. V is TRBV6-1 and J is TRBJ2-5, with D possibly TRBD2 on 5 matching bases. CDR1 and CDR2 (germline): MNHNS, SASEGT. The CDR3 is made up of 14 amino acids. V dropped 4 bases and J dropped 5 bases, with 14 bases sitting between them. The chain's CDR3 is CASSASSRGETQYF. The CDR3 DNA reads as TGTGCCAGCAGTGCATCCAGCAGAGGGGAGACCCAGTACTTC.

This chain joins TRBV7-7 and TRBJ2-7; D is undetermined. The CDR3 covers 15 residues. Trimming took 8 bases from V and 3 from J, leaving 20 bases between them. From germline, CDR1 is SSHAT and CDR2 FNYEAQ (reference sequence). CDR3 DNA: TGTGCCAGCGCGCTAGACTCGCCCCAAATCTACGAGCAGTACTTC. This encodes CASALDSPQIYEQYF. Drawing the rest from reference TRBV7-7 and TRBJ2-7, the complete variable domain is GAGVSQSPRYKVTKRGQDVTLRCDPISSHATLYWYQQALGQGPEFLTYFNYEAQPDKSGLPSDRFSAERPEGSISTLTIQRTEQRDSAMYRCASALDSPQIYEQYFGPGTRLTVT.

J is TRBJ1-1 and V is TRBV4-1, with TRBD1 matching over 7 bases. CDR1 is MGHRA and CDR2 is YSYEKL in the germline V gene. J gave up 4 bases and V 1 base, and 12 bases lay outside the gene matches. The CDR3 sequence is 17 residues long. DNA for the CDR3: TGCGCCAGCAGCCAAGCGCTAAAGGGGGCGACGAGCACTGAAGCTTTCTTT. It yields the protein CASSQALKGATSTEAFF.

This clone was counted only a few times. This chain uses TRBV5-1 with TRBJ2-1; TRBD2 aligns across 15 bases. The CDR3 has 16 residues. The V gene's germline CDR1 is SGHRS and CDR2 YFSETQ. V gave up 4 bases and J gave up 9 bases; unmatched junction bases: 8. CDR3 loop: CASSPGLAGGRSEQFF. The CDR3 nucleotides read TGCGCCAGCAGCCCGGGACTAGCGGGAGGCCGGAGTGAGCAGTTCTTC.

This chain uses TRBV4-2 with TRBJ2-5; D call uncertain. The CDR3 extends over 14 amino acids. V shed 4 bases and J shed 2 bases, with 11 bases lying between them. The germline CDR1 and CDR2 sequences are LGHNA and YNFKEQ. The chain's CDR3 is CASSPEFRQETQYF. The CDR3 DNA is TGTGCCAGCAGCCCCGAATTCAGACAAGAGACCCAGTACTTC.

The CDR3 DNA reads TGTGCCAGCAGACCCCGGGACAGGGGAGCCGAGCAGTACTTC. Translated, it gives CASRPRDRGAEQYF. The rearrangement uses TRBV6-1 and TRBJ2-7; 10 bases align to TRBD1. Germline V gene data show CDR1 as MNHNS and CDR2 as SASEGT. V was pared by 6 bases and J by 6 bases, with 8 bases of the junction left unmatched. This CDR3 has 14 amino acids.

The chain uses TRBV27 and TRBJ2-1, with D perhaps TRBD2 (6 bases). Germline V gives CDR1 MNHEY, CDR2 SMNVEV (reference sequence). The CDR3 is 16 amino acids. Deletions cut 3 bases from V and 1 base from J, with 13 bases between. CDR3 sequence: CASSFGGALSYNEQFF. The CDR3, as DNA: TGTGCCAGCAGTTTCGGGGGAGCCCTATCCTACAATGAGCAGTTCTTC.

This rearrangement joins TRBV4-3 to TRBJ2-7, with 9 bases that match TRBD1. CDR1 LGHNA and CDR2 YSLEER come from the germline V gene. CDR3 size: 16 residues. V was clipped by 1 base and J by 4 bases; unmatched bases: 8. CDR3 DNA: TGCGCCAGCAGCCAAGCTTGGGGACAGGGAAATTACGAGCAGTACTTC. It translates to CASSQAWGQGNYEQYF.

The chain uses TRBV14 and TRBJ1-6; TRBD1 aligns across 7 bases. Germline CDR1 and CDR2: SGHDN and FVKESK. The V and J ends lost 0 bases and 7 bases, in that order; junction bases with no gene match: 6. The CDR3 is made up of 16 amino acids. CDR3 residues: CASSQDRGTENSPLHF. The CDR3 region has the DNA TGTGCCAGCAGCCAAGACCGAGGGACAGAAAATTCACCCCTCCACTTT.

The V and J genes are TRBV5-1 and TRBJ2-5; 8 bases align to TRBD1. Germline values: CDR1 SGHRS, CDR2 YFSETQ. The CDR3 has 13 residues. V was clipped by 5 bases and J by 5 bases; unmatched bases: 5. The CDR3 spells CASSAGGQETQYF. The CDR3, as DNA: TGCGCCAGCAGTGCAGGGGGCCAGGAGACCCAGTACTTC.